This paragraph covers one T cell receptor beta chain sequence. CDR1 is MNHNS and CDR2 is SASEGT in the germline V gene. The CDR3 contains 14 residues. V was cut by 2 bases and J by 1 base, with 6 bases left in between. Sequencing was performed with immunoSEQ multiplex PCR; in TCRdb, only in-frame clones are kept and a portion is missing. Altogether 100,000 to 120,000 clones are present, about 85% being singletons, with the ten largest covering roughly 3%. The data belong to a study of cytomegalovirus exposure and HLA in healthy donors. This clonotype was sampled from a woman between 18 and 30 years old in good health and CMV-seronegative. This rearrangement joins TRBV6-1 to TRBJ1-5, with no clear D. Sequenced: PBMCs. CDR3 DNA sequence: TGTGCCAGCAGTGAAAGCCTGAGCAATCAGCCCCAGCATTTT. It is translated as CASSESLSNQPQHF.